This T cell receptor (beta chain) stems from a study of CD8 T cells in ankylosing spondylitis (dated by TCRdb to 2016 to 2017). For the study in its entirety: The study profiled T cell receptor beta repertoires in healthy donors and ankylosing spondylitis patients to find disease-linked TCR variants. The full study cohort comprised 25 or so ankylosing spondylitis patients and around 100 healthy donors. Samples of peripheral blood were taken, and for ankylosing spondylitis patients, synovial fluid was collected as well.

The CDR1 and CDR2 encoded by the germline V gene (reference sequence) are DFQATT and SNEGSKA. The CDR3 runs 17 residues from the cysteine to the phenylalanine. The CDR3 DNA has 51 bases and is translated from base 1. This clonotype was observed once. The antigen it binds to is not known. One end of the junction varies from germline; a read error may be responsible. The full study reports these points: Significant enrichment of the disease-linked clones was reported in matched synovial fluid samples from ankylosing spondylitis patients. A TCR beta motif made up of several highly homologous amino acid variants appeared to be characteristic of blood from ankylosing spondylitis patients. Some TCR beta motif variants had previously been reported in synovial fluid and blood of reactive arthritis patients, which suggested common disease-initiation mechanisms. The disease-linked clones had a CD8+ phenotype and were found at relatively low frequencies in peripheral blood.

The listed sequencing device is Illumina HiSeq 2500. Quantitative 5'-RACE with molecular barcodes was the method used to prepare the TCR beta libraries. The source study handled its data this way. To identify disease-linked TCR variants, a new computational method was used, one built on a probabilistic model of VDJ rearrangement. The raw public data were reprocessed by TCRdb itself: fastp quality trimming at Q25, MiXCR clonotype calling, in-frame beta chains only. Each CDR3 protein gets just one entry, which takes the most common genes and DNA from the rows behind it. The V and J calls were not made by the authors but by TCRdb's processing. This sample comprises 250,000 to 400,000 distinct CDR3 sequences, around a tenth of them detected only once. 9.1% of the sample goes to the ten largest clones.

The sequence links TRBV20-1 to TRBJ2-5, with 9 bases matching TRBD2. This sequence was found in a female donor with ankylosing spondylitis or in good health (not recorded which). The sequenced material came from blood, either unsorted or a sorted T cell fraction (not recorded which). DNA sequence: TGCTGTGCTAGATCTGAGGAGCGGGAGGCGGTGGGGGAGACCCAGTACTTC. This translates into CCARSEEREAVGETQYF.